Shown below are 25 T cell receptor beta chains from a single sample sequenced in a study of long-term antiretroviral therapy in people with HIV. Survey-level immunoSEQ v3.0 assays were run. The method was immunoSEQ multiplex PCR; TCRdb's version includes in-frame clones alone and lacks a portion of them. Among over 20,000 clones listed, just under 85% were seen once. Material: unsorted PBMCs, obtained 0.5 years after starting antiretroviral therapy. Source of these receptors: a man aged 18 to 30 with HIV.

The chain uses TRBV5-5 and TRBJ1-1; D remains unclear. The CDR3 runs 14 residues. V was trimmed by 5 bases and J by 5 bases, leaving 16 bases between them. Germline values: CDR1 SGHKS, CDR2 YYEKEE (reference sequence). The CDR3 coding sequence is TGTGCCAGCAGGCCCTCCCCCTCCGGGACTGAAGCTTTCTTT. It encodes CASRPSPSGTEAFF.

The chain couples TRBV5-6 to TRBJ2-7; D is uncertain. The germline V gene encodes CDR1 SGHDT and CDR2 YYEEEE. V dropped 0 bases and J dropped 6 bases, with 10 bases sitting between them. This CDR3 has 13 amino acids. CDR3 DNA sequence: TGTGCCAGCAGCTTGGTCGGTAGCCGCGAGCAGTACTTC. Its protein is CASSLVGSREQYF.

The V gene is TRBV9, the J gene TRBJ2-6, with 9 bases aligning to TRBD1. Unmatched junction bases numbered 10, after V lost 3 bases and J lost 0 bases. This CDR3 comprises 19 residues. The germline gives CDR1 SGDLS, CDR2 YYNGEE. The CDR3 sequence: CASSAIRDREISGANVLTF. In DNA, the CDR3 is TGTGCCAGCAGCGCCATCCGGGACAGGGAAATCTCTGGGGCCAACGTCCTGACTTTC.

The CDR3 here is CASSQSPPEGDSYEQYF. The CDR3 DNA is TGCGCCAGCAGCCAATCCCCCCCGGAGGGGGACTCCTACGAGCAGTACTTC. The chain joins TRBV4-3 to TRBJ2-7; D tentatively reads TRBD1 or TRBD2 (6 bases each). The CDR3 contains 17 residues. The V gene's germline CDR1 is LGHNA and CDR2 YSLEER. The V end was cut by 2 bases, the J end by 0 bases, with 17 bases between.

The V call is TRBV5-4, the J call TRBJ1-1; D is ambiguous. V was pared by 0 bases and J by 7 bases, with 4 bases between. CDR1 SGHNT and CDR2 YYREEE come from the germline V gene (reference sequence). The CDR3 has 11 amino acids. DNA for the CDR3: TGTGCCAGCAGCTTGGGTAGTGAAGCTTTCTTT. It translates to CASSLGSEAFF.

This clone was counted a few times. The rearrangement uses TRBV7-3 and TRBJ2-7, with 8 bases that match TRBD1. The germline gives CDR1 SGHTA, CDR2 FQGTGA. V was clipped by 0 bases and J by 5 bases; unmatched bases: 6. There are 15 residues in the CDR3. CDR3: CASSLTGTGGDEQYF. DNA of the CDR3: TGTGCCAGCAGCTTAACGGGGACAGGCGGAGACGAGCAGTACTTC.

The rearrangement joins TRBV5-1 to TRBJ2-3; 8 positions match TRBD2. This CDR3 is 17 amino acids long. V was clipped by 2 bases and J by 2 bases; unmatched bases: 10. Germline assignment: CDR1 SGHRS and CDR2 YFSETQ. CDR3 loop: CASSFKRIAGNTDTQYF. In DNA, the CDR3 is TGCGCCAGCAGCTTTAAACGGATAGCGGGGAACACAGATACGCAGTATTTT.

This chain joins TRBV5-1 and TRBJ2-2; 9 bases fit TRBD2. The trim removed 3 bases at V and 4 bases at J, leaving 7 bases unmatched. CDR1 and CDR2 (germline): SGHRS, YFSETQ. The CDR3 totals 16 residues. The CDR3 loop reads CASSSRGGGVTGELFF. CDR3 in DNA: TGCGCCAGCAGCTCGCGCGGGGGGGGTGTCACCGGGGAGCTGTTTTTT.

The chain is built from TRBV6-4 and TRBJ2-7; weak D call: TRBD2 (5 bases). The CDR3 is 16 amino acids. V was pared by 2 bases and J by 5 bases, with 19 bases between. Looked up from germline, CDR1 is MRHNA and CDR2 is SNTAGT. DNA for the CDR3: TGTGCCAGCAGTGACCCAATACAGCTTTGGCGGGACGAGCAGTACTTC. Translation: CASSDPIQLWRDEQYF.

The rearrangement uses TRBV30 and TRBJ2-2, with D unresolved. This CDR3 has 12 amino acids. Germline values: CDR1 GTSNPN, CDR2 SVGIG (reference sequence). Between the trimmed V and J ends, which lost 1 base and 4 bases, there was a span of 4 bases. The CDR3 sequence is CAWSGSTGELFF. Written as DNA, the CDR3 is TGTGCCTGGAGTGGTAGCACCGGGGAGCTGTTTTTT. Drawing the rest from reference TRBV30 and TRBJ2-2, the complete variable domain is SQTIHQWPATLVQPVGSPLSLECTVEGTSNPNLYWYRQAAGRGLQLLFYSVGIGQISSEVPQNLSASRPQDRQFILSSKKLLLSDSGFYLCAWSGSTGELFFGEGSRLTVL.

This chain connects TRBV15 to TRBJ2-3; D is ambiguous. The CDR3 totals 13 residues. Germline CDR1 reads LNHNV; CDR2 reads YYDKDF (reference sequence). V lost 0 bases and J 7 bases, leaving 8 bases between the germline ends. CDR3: CATSRDRVYTQYF. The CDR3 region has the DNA TGTGCCACCAGCAGAGATAGGGTCTATACGCAGTATTTT.

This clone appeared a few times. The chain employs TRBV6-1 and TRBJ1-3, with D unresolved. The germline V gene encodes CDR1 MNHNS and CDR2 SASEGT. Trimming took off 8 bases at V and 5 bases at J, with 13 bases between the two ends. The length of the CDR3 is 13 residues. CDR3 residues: CASLWPLRNTIYF. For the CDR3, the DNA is TGTGCCAGCCTTTGGCCGTTAAGAAACACCATATATTTT.

CDR3 loop: CASSLVSFWGGPQETQYF. In nucleotides, the CDR3 is TGTGCCAGCAGCTTGGTCAGCTTCTGGGGGGGGCCACAAGAGACCCAGTACTTC. V gene TRBV5-6 combines with J gene TRBJ2-5, with D tentatively TRBD2 (7 bases). Per germline, CDR1 SGHDT and CDR2 YYEEEE. The CDR3 is 18 amino acids. V was trimmed by 0 bases and J by 2 bases, leaving 20 bases between them.

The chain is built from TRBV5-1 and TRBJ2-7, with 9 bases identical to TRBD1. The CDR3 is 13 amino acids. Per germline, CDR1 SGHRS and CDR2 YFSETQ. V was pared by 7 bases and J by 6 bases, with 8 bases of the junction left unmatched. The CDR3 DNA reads TGCGCCAGCGGGGGGACAGGGAAGGCCGAGCAGTACTTC. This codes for CASGGTGKAEQYF.

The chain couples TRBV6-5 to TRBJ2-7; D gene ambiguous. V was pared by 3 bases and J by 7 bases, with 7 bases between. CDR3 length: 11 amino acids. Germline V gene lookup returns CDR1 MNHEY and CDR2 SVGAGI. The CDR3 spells CASSYLREQYF. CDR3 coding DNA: TGTGCCAGCAGTTATTTACGGGAGCAGTACTTC.

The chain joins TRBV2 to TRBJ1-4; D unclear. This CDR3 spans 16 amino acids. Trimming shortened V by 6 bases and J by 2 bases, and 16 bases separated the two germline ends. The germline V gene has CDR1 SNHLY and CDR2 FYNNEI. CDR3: CASSAGYSKTNEKLFF. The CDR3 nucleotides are TGTGCCAGCAGCGCGGGATATTCGAAGACTAATGAAAAACTGTTTTTT.

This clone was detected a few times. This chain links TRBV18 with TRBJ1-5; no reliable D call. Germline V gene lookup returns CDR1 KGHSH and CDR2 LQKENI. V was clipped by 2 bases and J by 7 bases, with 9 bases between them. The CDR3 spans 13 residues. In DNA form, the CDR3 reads TGTGCCAGCTCACCAAGGCGAGGCCAGCCCCAGCATTTT. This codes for CASSPRRGQPQHF.

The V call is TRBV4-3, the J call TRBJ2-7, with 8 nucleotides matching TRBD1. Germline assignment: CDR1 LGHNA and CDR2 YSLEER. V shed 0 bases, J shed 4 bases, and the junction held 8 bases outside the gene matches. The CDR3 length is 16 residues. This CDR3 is CASSQDFWGQAYEQYF. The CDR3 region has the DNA TGCGCCAGCAGCCAAGATTTTTGGGGACAGGCATACGAGCAGTACTTC.

This CDR3 reads CASSFGGQNNQPQHF. CDR3 DNA sequence: TGTGCCAGCAGTTTCGGGGGACAGAACAATCAGCCCCAGCATTTT. The chain joins TRBV27 to TRBJ1-5; 7 nucleotides match TRBD1. Germline V CDR1 and CDR2: MNHEY, SMNVEV (reference sequence). The CDR3 runs to 15 residues. V gave up 3 bases and J gave up 3 bases; unmatched junction bases: 5.

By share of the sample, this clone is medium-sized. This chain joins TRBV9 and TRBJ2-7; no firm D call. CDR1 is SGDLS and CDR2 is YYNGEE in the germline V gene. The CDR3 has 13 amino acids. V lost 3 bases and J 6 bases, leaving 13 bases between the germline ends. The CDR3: CASSGETGGEQYF. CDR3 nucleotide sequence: TGTGCCAGCAGCGGAGAGACCGGCGGCGAGCAGTACTTC.

CDR3 sequence (DNA): TGTGCCAGCAGCTTCGGACTCTTAGGGAGTGAGCAGTTCTTC. It is translated as CASSFGLLGSEQFF. J is TRBJ2-1 and V is TRBV28, with D perhaps TRBD2 (5 bases). V dropped 6 bases and J dropped 9 bases, with 18 bases sitting between them. CDR1 and CDR2 (germline): MDHEN, SYDVKM. This CDR3 spans 14 amino acids.

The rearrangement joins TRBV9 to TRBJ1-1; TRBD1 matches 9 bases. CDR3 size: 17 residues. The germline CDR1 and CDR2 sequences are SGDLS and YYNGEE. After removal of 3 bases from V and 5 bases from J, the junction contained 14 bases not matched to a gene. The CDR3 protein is CASSAPEGGTGRTEAFF. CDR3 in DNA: TGTGCCAGCAGCGCCCCCGAAGGGGGGACAGGGAGGACTGAAGCTTTCTTT. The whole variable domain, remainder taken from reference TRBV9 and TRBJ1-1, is DSGVTQTPKHLITATGQRVTLRCSPRSGDLSVYWYQQSLDQGLQFLIQYYNGEERAKGNILERFSAQQFPDLHSELNLSSLELGDSALYFCASSAPEGGTGRTEAFFGQGTRLTVV.

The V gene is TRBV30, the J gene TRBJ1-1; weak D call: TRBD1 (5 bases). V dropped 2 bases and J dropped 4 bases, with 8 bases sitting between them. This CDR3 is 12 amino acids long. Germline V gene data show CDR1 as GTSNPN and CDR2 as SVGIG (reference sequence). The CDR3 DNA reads TGTGCCTGGAGTTCCGGGGGCACTGAAGCTTTCTTT. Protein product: CAWSSGGTEAFF.

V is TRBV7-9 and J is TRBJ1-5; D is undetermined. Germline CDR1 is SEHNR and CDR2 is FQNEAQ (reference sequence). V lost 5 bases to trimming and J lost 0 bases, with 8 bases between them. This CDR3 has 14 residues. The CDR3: CASSQDYSNQPQHF. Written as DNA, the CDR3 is TGTGCCAGCAGCCAAGATTATAGCAATCAGCCCCAGCATTTT.

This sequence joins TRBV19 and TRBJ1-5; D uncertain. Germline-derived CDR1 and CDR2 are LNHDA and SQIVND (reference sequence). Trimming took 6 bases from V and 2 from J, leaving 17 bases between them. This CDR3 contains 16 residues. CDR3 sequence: CASRNIQWGGNQPQHF. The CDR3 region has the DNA TGTGCCAGTAGAAACATACAGTGGGGAGGCAATCAGCCCCAGCATTTT.